These 25 T cell receptor beta chains share one sample of origin, sequenced in a study of CD4+ T cells in melanoma. Generated by immunoSEQ multiplex PCR, the TCRdb table keeps only in-frame clones and is missing some. The profile covers about 140,000 clones, with around nine tenths appearing a single time and about 1.6% taken by the ten largest. These receptor sequences come from a human donor with melanoma.

The rearrangement joins TRBV5-6 to TRBJ1-2, with D possibly being TRBD1 (6 bases). From germline, CDR1 is SGHDT and CDR2 YYEEEE. The CDR3 is 14 amino acids. V lost 4 bases to trimming and J lost 8 bases, with 18 bases between them. The CDR3 protein is CASSRGRTAGGYTF. The DNA of the CDR3 is TGTGCCAGCAGCCGCGGTCGGACAGCCGGGGGCTACACCTTC.

The chain employs TRBV6-1 and TRBJ2-5; D not resolved. The CDR3 loop spans 13 amino acids. V lost 3 bases to trimming and J lost 5 bases, with 10 bases between them. CDR1 is MNHNS and CDR2 is SASEGT in the germline V gene. CDR3 region: CASSEQQRETQYF. CDR3 bases: TGTGCCAGCAGTGAGCAACAACGCGAGACCCAGTACTTC.

This clone was counted only a few times. J is TRBJ1-1 and V is TRBV27, with 9 bases that match TRBD1. Germline assignment: CDR1 MNHEY and CDR2 SMNVEV (reference sequence). There are 18 residues in the CDR3. With 7 bases clipped from V and 1 base from J, the junction kept 16 bases outside the gene matches. In DNA, the CDR3 is TGTGCCAGCACCCAGTATTCAGGACAGGGGATCCGGAACACTGAAGCTTTCTTT. Translating it yields CASTQYSGQGIRNTEAFF.

The chain couples TRBV7-2 to TRBJ2-2; tentative D call: TRBD2 (5 bases). V lost 2 bases and J 0 bases, leaving 10 bases between the germline ends. CDR1 and CDR2 from the germline V gene are SGHTA and FQGNSA. The CDR3 has 16 amino acids. The DNA of the CDR3 is TGTGCCAGCAGCTTACGTTCAGCGGCGAACACCGGGGAGCTGTTTTTT. This gives the protein CASSLRSAANTGELFF.

This chain links TRBV19 with TRBJ1-2; possibly TRBD1 for D (6 bases). The CDR3 length is 16 residues. V was clipped by 1 base and J by 8 bases, with 20 bases between them. Germline values: CDR1 LNHDA, CDR2 SQIVND (reference sequence). CDR3 sequence (DNA): TGTGCCAGTAGTATAGGTGGGACAAGTGGCCTGGAAGGCTACACCTTC. This encodes CASSIGGTSGLEGYTF.

The V call is TRBV11-3, the J call TRBJ2-1; 8 bases are shared with TRBD2. Germline loops: CDR1 SGHNT, CDR2 YENEEA. The CDR3 loop spans 15 amino acids. V dropped 4 bases and J dropped 2; count of bases not matched to a gene: 4. CDR3 nucleotide sequence: TGTGCCAGCAGCTCGCGGGGGGCAACCTACAATGAGCAGTTCTTC. Translating gives CASSSRGATYNEQFF.

This clone was found a few times. The rearrangement uses TRBV18 and TRBJ2-1; a weak D match, TRBD2 (6 bases). Germline V gene lookup returns CDR1 KGHSH and CDR2 LQKENI. The CDR3 runs 13 residues. The ends were cut back, 6 bases at V and 5 bases at J, with 11 bases in the middle. The CDR3 reads CASSTRLDNEQFF. CDR3 coding DNA: TGTGCCAGCTCGACGAGACTAGACAATGAGCAGTTCTTC.

The chain links TRBV5-1 to TRBJ2-7; D perhaps matches TRBD1 (5 bases). The germline CDR1 and CDR2 sequences are SGHRS and YFSETQ. The germline V and J ends were trimmed by 4 bases and 2 bases, with 10 bases remaining between them. CDR3 size: 13 residues. The CDR3: CASSRDSAYEQYF. Here the CDR3 DNA reads TGCGCCAGCAGCAGAGACAGTGCCTACGAGCAGTACTTC.

DNA of the CDR3: TGTGCCAGCAGTTCCACTGGAAACACCATATATTTT. Encoded protein: CASSSTGNTIYF. This sequence joins TRBV6-1 and TRBJ1-3, with D uncertain. V lost 5 bases to trimming and J lost 2 bases, with 4 bases between them. CDR1 is MNHNS, CDR2 SASEGT, per germline. The CDR3 length is 12 residues.

This chain joins TRBV10-2 and TRBJ1-1, with TRBD1 as a possible D gene (5 bases). Germline V gene lookup returns CDR1 WSHSY and CDR2 SAAADI. The CDR3 runs 14 residues. The V and J ends lost 3 bases and 0 bases respectively, with 8 bases between them. CDR3 loop: CASSDRAMNTEAFF. The CDR3 DNA reads as TGCGCCAGCAGTGACAGGGCCATGAACACTGAAGCTTTCTTT.

Note on this clone: In the same sample, other DNA sequences code for this CDR3. V is TRBV5-1 and J is TRBJ2-2; 7 bases are a match to TRBD1. V lost 4 bases and J lost 0; bases outside the gene matches: 3. The CDR3 is 15 residues long. Germline V CDR1 and CDR2: SGHRS, YFSETQ. This chain's CDR3 is CASSPGTANTGELFF. CDR3 DNA sequence: TGCGCCAGCAGCCCCGGGACAGCGAACACCGGGGAGCTGTTTTTT.

DNA of the CDR3: TGTGCCAGCAACAATAGACTAGCGGATAACACCGGGGAGCTGTTTTTT. As protein: CASNNRLADNTGELFF. V is TRBV9 and J is TRBJ2-2, with TRBD2 matching 9 bases. Germline V gives CDR1 SGDLS, CDR2 YYNGEE. V dropped 6 bases and J dropped 2; count of bases not matched to a gene: 8. The CDR3 runs to 16 residues.

The chain employs TRBV5-6 and TRBJ2-4; 9 bases fit TRBD2. Germline lookup yields CDR1 SGHDT and CDR2 YYEEEE. The CDR3 length is 13 residues. Unmatched junction bases numbered 10, after V lost 5 bases and J lost 13 bases. The CDR3 DNA reads TGTGCCAGCAGTCGGGCTGGCGGGGGGGCCCAGTACTTC. Translated, it gives CASSRAGGGAQYF.

The chain carries TRBV5-1 and TRBJ2-7, with 7 bases fitting TRBD1. The CDR3 has 15 amino acids. V trimming: 1 base; J trimming: 3 bases; junction bases outside the gene matches: 7. Germline CDR1 reads SGHRS; CDR2 reads YFSETQ. The CDR3 DNA sequence: TGCGCCAGCAGCTTGAAGAGGGGGCCCGGCTACGAGCAGTACTTC. Its protein product is CASSLKRGPGYEQYF.

The chain has TRBV5-1 and TRBJ1-1; a weak D match, TRBD1 (5 bases). Germline values: CDR1 SGHRS, CDR2 YFSETQ. This CDR3 has 13 amino acids. V lost 0 bases, J lost 11 bases, and 14 bases lay in between. CDR3 residues: CASSLDVTAGAFF. CDR3 bases: TGCGCCAGCAGCTTGGATGTCACCGCAGGGGCTTTCTTT.

The rearrangement links TRBV9 to TRBJ2-2, with unresolved D. The CDR3 contains 12 residues. Germline loops: CDR1 SGDLS, CDR2 YYNGEE. V was pared by 4 bases and J by 7 bases, with 8 bases between. The CDR3 region is CASSQAGGELFF. CDR3 DNA sequence: TGTGCCAGCAGCCAAGCAGGCGGGGAGCTGTTTTTT.

This clone was observed once. The gene calls are TRBV6-5 and TRBJ2-5, with unresolved D. The CDR3 consists of 14 residues. The V end was cut by 0 bases, the J end by 7 bases, with 12 bases between. Germline CDR1 and CDR2: MNHEY and SVGAGI. The CDR3 region is CASSYSRESGTQYF. The DNA of the CDR3 is TGTGCCAGCAGTTACTCAAGGGAATCAGGGACCCAGTACTTC.

The chain recombines TRBV9 with TRBJ2-3; tentative D call: TRBD1 (5 bases). CDR3 size: 16 residues. The germline V gene encodes CDR1 SGDLS and CDR2 YYNGEE. Trimming shortened V by 4 bases and J by 1 base, and 16 bases separated the two germline ends. Written as DNA, the CDR3 is TGTGCCAGCAGCACTCGGACACTAACCGGCACAGATACGCAGTATTTT. This encodes CASSTRTLTGTDTQYF. Looking up the rest from reference TRBV9 and TRBJ2-3 gives the full variable domain: DSGVTQTPKHLITATGQRVTLRCSPRSGDLSVYWYQQSLDQGLQFLIQYYNGEERAKGNILERFSAQQFPDLHSELNLSSLELGDSALYFCASSTRTLTGTDTQYFGPGTRLTVL.

The chain carries TRBV5-1 and TRBJ1-2; D may be TRBD1 (5 bases). Germline values: CDR1 SGHRS, CDR2 YFSETQ. Trimming pared 2 bases from V and 0 bases from J, leaving 8 bases between. The length of the CDR3 is 14 residues. CDR3 in DNA: TGCGCCAGCAGCTTTCAGGGAACTAACTATGGCTACACCTTC. It yields the protein CASSFQGTNYGYTF.

The chain uses TRBV6-5 and TRBJ1-1; D is unresolved. Germline-derived CDR1 and CDR2 are MNHEY and SVGAGI. V lost 7 bases and J lost 1, with 16 bases in between. This CDR3 comprises 15 residues. CDR3 region: CASTLWTGKNTEAFF. The CDR3 DNA follows: TGTGCCAGCACCCTCTGGACGGGAAAGAACACTGAAGCTTTCTTT.

The CDR3 DNA sequence: TGTGCCAGCTCTCCGACAGGCCTTCCTTACACTGAAGCTTTCTTT. Translated: CASSPTGLPYTEAFF. This sequence joins TRBV18 and TRBJ1-1; TRBD1 might be the D (6 bases). Trimming shortened V by 6 bases and J by 3 bases, and 17 bases separated the two germline ends. Germline assignment: CDR1 KGHSH and CDR2 LQKENI. This CDR3 spans 15 amino acids.

V is TRBV6-5 and J is TRBJ2-7; perhaps TRBD1 as D (5 bases). Germline V gene sequence: CDR1 MNHEY, CDR2 SVGAGI. This CDR3 is 15 amino acids long. Trimming shortened V by 3 bases and J by 2 bases, and 14 bases separated the two germline ends. DNA for the CDR3: TGTGCCAGCAGTTATACGACAGTTCCCACCTACGAGCAGTACTTC. Protein sequence: CASSYTTVPTYEQYF.

J is TRBJ2-7 and V is TRBV29-1, with a tentative D call TRBD2 (5 bases). V gave up 2 bases and J gave up 4 bases, with 9 bases separating them. There are 12 residues in the CDR3. Germline V gives CDR1 SQVTM, CDR2 ANQGSEA. CDR3 sequence: CSVELTGYEQYF. CDR3 nucleotides: TGCAGCGTTGAACTGACGGGGTACGAGCAGTACTTC.

The genes are TRBV2 and TRBJ1-5, with 10 bases that match TRBD1. The J segment lost 6 bases and the V segment lost 6 bases, leaving 8 bases of the junction unmatched. Germline lookup yields CDR1 SNHLY and CDR2 FYNNEI. The CDR3 sequence is 15 residues long. The DNA of the CDR3 is TGTGCCAGCAGAGCCGGGACAGGGGAAGGTCAGCCCCAGCATTTT. Its protein is CASRAGTGEGQPQHF.

This chain links TRBV5-4 with TRBJ2-3; TRBD2 agrees at 13 bases. Germline lookup yields CDR1 SGHNT and CDR2 YYREEE (reference sequence). With 5 bases clipped from V and 6 bases from J, the junction kept 9 bases outside the gene matches. The CDR3 runs to 16 residues. The CDR3 sequence is CASSGTSGTIKDTQYF. The CDR3 DNA is TGTGCCAGCAGTGGGACTAGCGGGACTATAAAGGATACGCAGTATTTT.